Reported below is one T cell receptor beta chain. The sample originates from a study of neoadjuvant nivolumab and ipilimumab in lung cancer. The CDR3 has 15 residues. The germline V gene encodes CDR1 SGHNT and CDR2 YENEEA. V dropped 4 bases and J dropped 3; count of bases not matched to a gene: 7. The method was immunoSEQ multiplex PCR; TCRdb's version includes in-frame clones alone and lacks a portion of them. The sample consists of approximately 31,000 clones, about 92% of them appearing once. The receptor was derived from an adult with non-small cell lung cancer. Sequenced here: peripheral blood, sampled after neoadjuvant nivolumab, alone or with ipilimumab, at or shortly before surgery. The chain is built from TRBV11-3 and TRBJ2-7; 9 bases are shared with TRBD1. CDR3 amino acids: CASSSRDREHYEQYF. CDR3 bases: TGTGCCAGCAGCTCCCGGGACAGGGAACACTACGAGCAGTACTTC.